Each of the 8 T cell receptor beta chains below was sequenced from the same sample in a study of identical twins. TCRdb ran MiXCR on the 5' RACE reads and lists one entry per CDR3 protein. Of 1.5 million to 2 million distinct CDR3 sequences in the sample, around 29% were seen once. Sequenced material: cord blood. The receptor source for this set is a newborn girl in good health.

This clonotype has just a few counts. This chain connects TRBV5-4 to TRBJ2-1; 8 bases line up with TRBD1. The germline V gene has CDR1 SGHNT and CDR2 YYREEE (reference sequence). The CDR3 loop spans 14 amino acids. The V and J ends lost 2 bases and 9 bases, in that order; junction bases with no gene match: 7. CDR3 residues: CASSLLDRGSEQFF. The CDR3 DNA is TGTGCCAGCAGCTTACTTGACAGGGGTAGTGAGCAGTTCTTC. The full variable domain, with the rest looked up from reference TRBV5-4 and TRBJ2-1, is ETGVTQSPTHLIKTRGQQVTLRCSSQSGHNTVSWYQQALGQGPQFIFQYYREEENGRGNFPPRFSGLQFPNYSSELNVNALELDDSALYLCASSLLDRGSEQFFGPGTRLTVL.

This clonotype was found a few times. The V gene is TRBV18, the J gene TRBJ1-1, with D possibly being TRBD1 (6 bases). The CDR3 spans 14 residues. V was trimmed by 4 bases and J by 3 bases, leaving 12 bases between them. Germline CDR1 and CDR2: KGHSH and LQKENI. The CDR3: CASSLINRDTEAFF. CDR3 nucleotides: TGTGCCAGCTCACTCATTAACAGGGACACTGAAGCTTTCTTT.

Concerning this clonotype: This may come from a read error, since a much larger clone is one base off. The chain joins TRBV29-1 to TRBJ1-2; tentatively, D is TRBD1 (5 bases). This CDR3 is 12 amino acids long. Germline V gene lookup returns CDR1 SQVTM and CDR2 ANQGSEA. CDR3: CGVEQVNYGYTF. CDR3 nucleotides: TGCGGCGTTGAACAGGTTAACTATGGCTACACCTTC.

The CDR3 DNA reads TGTGCCACCAGTGACGGGGCAGGGTTCGGCTACACCTTC. Amino acids: CATSDGAGFGYTF. The chain employs TRBV24-1 and TRBJ1-2; D is perhaps TRBD1 (5 bases). Germline V lookup: CDR1 KGHDR, CDR2 SFDVKD. This CDR3 has 13 residues. V was pared by 4 bases and J by 8 bases, with 13 bases between.

The chain uses TRBV10-3 and TRBJ1-2; the match to TRBD1 covers 8 bases. CDR1 is ENHRY, CDR2 SYGVKD, per germline. V lost 3 bases and J lost 6; bases outside the gene matches: 6. The CDR3 is 14 residues long. CDR3 in amino acids: CAISDRQGNDGYTF. The CDR3 nucleotides are TGTGCCATCAGTGACCGACAGGGGAACGATGGCTACACCTTC.

This clonotype was recorded at least ten times. CDR3 amino acids: CASSQDWDQPQHF. The CDR3 DNA reads TGCGCCAGCAGCCAAGACTGGGATCAGCCCCAGCATTTT. This chain uses TRBV4-1 with TRBJ1-5; no definite D call. V was shortened by 0 bases and J by 5 bases, with 5 bases between the two germline ends. Germline V gene lookup returns CDR1 MGHRA and CDR2 YSYEKL. This CDR3 is built from 13 residues.

Only a few counts were recorded for this clonotype. The chain carries TRBV20-1 and TRBJ2-1; 12 bases are shared with TRBD2. The CDR3 runs to 15 residues. Losses at the gene ends were 3 bases for V and 8 bases for J; bases not matched to a gene: 8. CDR1 and CDR2 (germline): DFQATT, SNEGSKA (reference sequence). DNA for the CDR3: TGCAGTGCTAGGGCACCTCTAGCGGGGGGGCATGAGCAGTTCTTC. This translates into CSARAPLAGGHEQFF.

This chain connects TRBV6-5 to TRBJ2-1; 11 bases agree with TRBD2. The closer fit of TRBJ2-7 to the DNA end suggests the J call may be wrong. This CDR3 has 16 residues. CDR1 MNHEY and CDR2 SVGAGI come from the germline V gene. CDR3 region: CASSYSIAGGRTEQYF. The CDR3 DNA is TGTGCCAGCAGTTACTCAATAGCGGGAGGGAGGACTGAGCAGTACTTC.